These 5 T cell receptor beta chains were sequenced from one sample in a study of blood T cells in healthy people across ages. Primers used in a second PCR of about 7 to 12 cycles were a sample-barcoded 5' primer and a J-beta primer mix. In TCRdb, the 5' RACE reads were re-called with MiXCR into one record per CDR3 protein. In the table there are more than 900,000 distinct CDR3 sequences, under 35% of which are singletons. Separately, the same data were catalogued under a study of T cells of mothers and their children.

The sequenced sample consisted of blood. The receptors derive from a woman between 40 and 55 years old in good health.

The CDR3 DNA is TGTGCCAGCAGTGACTGGGGGACCGGGGAGCTGTTTTTT. Its protein product is CASSDWGTGELFF. This chain joins TRBV6-4 and TRBJ2-2; TRBD1 or TRBD2 may be the D gene (5 bases each). The CDR3 is 13 residues long. CDR1 and CDR2 (germline): MRHNA, SNTAGT. Trimming left V 1 base short and J 5 bases short, with 5 bases between.

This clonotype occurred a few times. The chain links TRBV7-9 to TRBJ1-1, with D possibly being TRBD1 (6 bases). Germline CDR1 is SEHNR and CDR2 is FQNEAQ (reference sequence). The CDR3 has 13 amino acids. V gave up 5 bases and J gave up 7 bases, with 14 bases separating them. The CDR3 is CASSTGYGDEAFF. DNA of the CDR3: TGTGCCAGCAGCACAGGGTACGGGGATGAAGCTTTCTTT.

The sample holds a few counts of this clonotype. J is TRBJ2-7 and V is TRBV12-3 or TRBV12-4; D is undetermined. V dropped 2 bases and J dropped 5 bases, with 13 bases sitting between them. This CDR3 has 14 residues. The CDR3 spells CASSLFGSGDEQYF. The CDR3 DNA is TGTGCCAGCAGTTTATTCGGCAGTGGCGACGAGCAGTACTTC.

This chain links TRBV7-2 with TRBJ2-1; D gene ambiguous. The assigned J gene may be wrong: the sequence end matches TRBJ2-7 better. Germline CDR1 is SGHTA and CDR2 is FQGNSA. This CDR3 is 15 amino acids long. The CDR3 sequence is CASSLGGSRYNEQYF. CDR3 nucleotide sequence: TGTGCCAGCAGCTTAGGAGGTAGCCGGTACAATGAGCAGTACTTC.

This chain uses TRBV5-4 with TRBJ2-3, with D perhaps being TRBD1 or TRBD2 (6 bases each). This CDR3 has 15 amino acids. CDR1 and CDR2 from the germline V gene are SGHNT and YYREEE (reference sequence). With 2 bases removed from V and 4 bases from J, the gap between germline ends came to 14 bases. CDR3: CASSLEGGGPDTQYF. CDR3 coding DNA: TGTGCCAGCAGCTTAGAGGGGGGCGGCCCAGATACGCAGTATTTT.